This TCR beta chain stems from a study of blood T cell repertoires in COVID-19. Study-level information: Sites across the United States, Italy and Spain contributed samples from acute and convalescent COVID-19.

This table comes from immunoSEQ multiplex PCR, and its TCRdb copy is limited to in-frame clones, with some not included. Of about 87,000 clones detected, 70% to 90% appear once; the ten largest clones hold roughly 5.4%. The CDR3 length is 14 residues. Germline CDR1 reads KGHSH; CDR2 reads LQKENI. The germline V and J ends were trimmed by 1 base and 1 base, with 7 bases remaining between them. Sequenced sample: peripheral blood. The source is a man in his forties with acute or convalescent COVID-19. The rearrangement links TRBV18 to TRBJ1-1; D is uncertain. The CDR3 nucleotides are TGTGCCAGCTCACCACTAAACAGGAACACTGAAGCTTTCTTT. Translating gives CASSPLNRNTEAFF. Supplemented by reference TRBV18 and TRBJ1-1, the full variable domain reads NAGVMQNPRHLVRRRGQEARLRCSPMKGHSHVYWYRQLPEEGLKFMVYLQKENIIDESGMPKERFSAEFPKEGPSILRIQQVVRGDSAAYFCASSPLNRNTEAFFGQGTRLTVV.